This T cell receptor beta chain came from a study of blood T cell repertoires in COVID-19. Here immunoSEQ multiplex PCR was the method, and the copy in TCRdb shows in-frame clones only, minus some. The sample has around 150,000 clones, about three quarters seen once. Trimming took 7 bases from V and 1 from J, leaving 17 bases between them. Germline lookup yields CDR1 SGHAT and CDR2 FQNNGV. This CDR3 comprises 15 residues. The sample taken for sequencing was peripheral blood. This chain links TRBV11-2 with TRBJ2-7, with D uncertain. The sequence derives from a woman between 50 and 59 years old with active or convalescent COVID-19. The CDR3 sequence is CASTHNQASSYEQYF. The CDR3 region has the DNA TGTGCCAGCACCCACAATCAGGCCTCATCCTACGAGCAGTACTTC.